The rows below give T cell receptor beta chains drawn from one sample of a study of T cell responses to AZD1222 COVID-19 vaccine. Sequencing was performed with immunoSEQ multiplex PCR; in TCRdb, only in-frame clones are kept and a portion is missing. This sample has 180,000 or so clones, with around nine tenths found just once. The sequencing here drew on peripheral blood, taken 28 days after the second AZD1222 dose. These receptors came from an adult who received the AZD1222 COVID-19 vaccine. CDR3s include the opening cysteine and the closing phenylalanine or tryptophan. A D gene is named only where the DNA matches it firmly. Only part of the rows carry a size: once, few, many, or a class if the clone is expanded.

TRBD1,TRBJ1-1,once,TRBV10-3,CATEGQENTEAFF,TGTGCCACAGAAGGACAGGAGAACACTGAAGCTTTCTTT
-,TRBJ2-7,-,TRBV4-1,CASSQVDEQYF,TGCGCCAGCAGCCAGGTAGACGAGCAGTACTTC
TRBD1,TRBJ1-2,-,TRBV18,CASSPGVGQGANYGYTF,TGTGCCAGCTCACCGGGAGTTGGACAGGGCGCTAACTATGGCTACACCTTC
TRBD1,TRBJ2-5,-,TRBV10-1,CASSPPGRGNWETQYF,TGCGCCAGCAGTCCCCCGGGCAGGGGGAATTGGGAGACCCAGTACTTC
-,TRBJ2-7,once,TRBV28,CASTRRLVAYEQYF,TGTGCCAGCACCCGGCGGCTAGTCGCCTACGAGCAGTACTTC
TRBD1,TRBJ2-7,-,TRBV28,CASRPPGQGYEQYF,TGTGCCAGCAGGCCTCCGGGACAGGGCTACGAGCAGTACTTC
TRBD2,TRBJ2-2,-,TRBV3-1/TRBV3-2,CASSPTSGSTNTGELFF,TGTGCCAGCAGCCCCACTAGCGGGAGCACCAACACCGGGGAGCTGTTTTTT
TRBD1,TRBJ2-7,-,TRBV2,CASSEARTGLWVNF,TGTGCCAGCAGTGAAGCTCGGACAGGGTTATGGGTAAACTTC
TRBD1,TRBJ2-1,-,TRBV24-1,CATSSGTGWYNEQFF,TGTGCCACCAGCTCCGGGACAGGGTGGTACAATGAGCAGTTCTTC
-,TRBJ1-6,-,TRBV28,CASTRDTGVNSPLHF,TGTGCCAGCACCCGGGACACGGGGGTTAATTCACCCCTCCACTTT
TRBD1,TRBJ2-1,-,TRBV5-4,CASSLPAGGIYNEQFF,TGTGCCAGCAGCTTGCCCGCAGGGGGCATCTACAATGAGCAGTTCTTC
-,TRBJ1-1,-,TRBV7-2,CASSRVWEGTEAFF,TGTGCCAGCAGCCGCGTTTGGGAGGGCACTGAAGCTTTCTTT
TRBD2,TRBJ2-1,-,TRBV4-2,CASSQDPSGSFGNEQFF,TGTGCCAGCAGCCAAGACCCCAGCGGGAGTTTCGGCAATGAGCAGTTCTTC
-,TRBJ2-2,-,TRBV6-5,CASTPQGTNTGELFF,TGTGCCAGCACCCCGCAGGGGACGAACACCGGGGAGCTGTTTTTT
-,TRBJ2-3,-,TRBV27,CASSLRDTQYF,TGTGCCAGCAGTTTACGAGATACGCAGTATTTT
-,TRBJ2-3,-,TRBV7-2,CASSSSAMDTQYF,TGTGCCAGCAGCTCGAGCGCTATGGATACGCAGTATTTT
-,TRBJ2-1,-,TRBV19,CASRTLYEQFF,TGTGCCAGTAGGACACTATATGAGCAGTTCTTC
TRBD2,TRBJ2-7,-,TRBV19,CASSMGLTYEQYF,TGTGCCAGTAGTATGGGACTAACCTACGAGCAGTACTTC
TRBD2,TRBJ2-7,-,TRBV6-2/TRBV6-3,CASSMTGLAVSGQYF,TGTGCCAGCAGCATGACGGGACTAGCGGTATCCGGGCAGTACTTC
TRBD2,TRBJ2-7,-,TRBV5-4,CASRSAGGLTAQYF,TGTGCCAGCAGATCAGCGGGAGGGCTAACGGCGCAGTACTTC
-,TRBJ2-3,-,TRBV27,CASSLSRLTDTQYF,TGTGCCAGCAGTTTATCGAGGCTCACAGATACGCAGTATTTT
TRBD2,TRBJ2-2,-,TRBV4-1,CASSHREAHTLNTGELFF,TGCGCCAGCAGCCATCGGGAGGCACACACTTTGAACACCGGGGAGCTGTTTTTT
-,TRBJ1-4,-,TRBV2,CATTPRRGKTNEKLFF,TGTGCCACCACGCCTAGGAGGGGGAAGACTAATGAAAAACTGTTTTTT
-,TRBJ2-3,-,TRBV6-1,CASSAPRGLRTDTQYF,TGTGCCAGCAGTGCGCCCCGGGGCTTGAGGACAGATACGCAGTATTTT
-,TRBJ2-2,-,TRBV18,CASSLVRSGLNTGELFF,TGTGCCAGCTCACTGGTGAGGAGCGGGCTGAACACCGGGGAGCTGTTTTTT
-,TRBJ1-1,-,TRBV5-4,CASSAGQRNTEAFF,TGTGCCAGCAGCGCTGGACAGAGGAACACTGAAGCTTTCTTT
TRBD2,TRBJ2-1,-,TRBV19,CASNPGLHYNEQFF,TGTGCCAGTAACCCGGGACTACATTACAATGAGCAGTTCTTC
-,TRBJ2-3,-,TRBV15,CATSRDSNTDTQYF,TGTGCCACCAGCAGAGATTCCAACACAGATACGCAGTATTTT
-,TRBJ2-3,-,TRBV4-1,CASSRTWDSTDTQYF,TGCGCCAGCAGCCGAACTTGGGACAGCACAGATACGCAGTATTTT
-,TRBJ2-7,few,TRBV10-3,CAILTGGGSVGEQYF,TGTGCCATATTAACGGGGGGCGGGTCGGTCGGCGAGCAGTACTTC
-,TRBJ1-5,-,TRBV7-8,CAGQDSNQPQHF,TGTGCCGGGCAGGATAGCAATCAGCCCCAGCATTTT
-,TRBJ1-5,-,TRBV7-8,CASTAGEYSNQPQHF,TGTGCCAGCACCGCGGGCGAGTATAGCAATCAGCCCCAGCATTTT
TRBD2,TRBJ2-7,-,TRBV24-1,CATSDGVSSGRGDEQYF,TGTGCCACCAGTGATGGGGTAAGCAGCGGGAGAGGGGACGAGCAGTACTTC
-,TRBJ2-7,-,TRBV6-5,CASTQVGEQYF,TGTGCCAGCACCCAGGTCGGCGAGCAGTACTTC
TRBD2,TRBJ2-1,-,TRBV6-1,CASSDGTSGSLGEQFF,TGTGCCAGCAGTGACGGGACTAGCGGGAGTTTGGGTGAGCAGTTCTTC
TRBD1,TRBJ2-7,-,TRBV27,CASSRPGQHYEQYF,TGTGCCAGCAGTCGGCCGGGACAGCACTACGAGCAGTACTTC
-,TRBJ2-7,-,TRBV7-2,CASSPPGHAYEQYF,TGTGCCAGCAGCCCGCCGGGACACGCCTACGAGCAGTACTTC
-,TRBJ2-1,-,TRBV11-3,CASSPGHVYNEQFF,TGTGCCAGCAGTCCGGGACACGTCTACAATGAGCAGTTCTTC
-,TRBJ2-7,-,TRBV6-5,CASSYRPDYLYEQYF,TGTGCCAGCAGCTACCGCCCAGACTACCTTTACGAGCAGTACTTC
-,TRBJ1-1,-,TRBV4-2,CASSQEFSPKTEAFF,TGTGCCAGCAGCCAAGAGTTTTCTCCGAAGACTGAAGCTTTCTTT
TRBD1,TRBJ1-5,-,TRBV30,CAWSQGEDQPQHF,TGTGCCTGGAGTCAGGGGGAAGATCAGCCCCAGCATTTT
-,TRBJ1-4,-,TRBV28,CASSGEGPNEKLFF,TGTGCCAGCAGTGGGGAAGGGCCTAATGAAAAACTGTTTTTT
TRBD1,TRBJ2-7,-,TRBV6-5,CASWDRFYEQYF,TGTGCCAGTTGGGACAGATTCTACGAGCAGTACTTC
-,TRBJ1-6,-,TRBV19,CASMGQGDSPLHF,TGTGCCAGTATGGGGCAGGGCGATTCACCCCTCCACTTT
TRBD2,TRBJ2-7,-,TRBV7-2,CASSWATSGTGEQYF,TGTGCCAGCAGCTGGGCAACTAGCGGGACGGGGGAGCAGTACTTC
-,TRBJ2-7,once,TRBV6-5,CASSRGGGIYEQYF,TGTGCCAGCAGTAGAGGGGGTGGGATTTACGAGCAGTACTTC
TRBD1,TRBJ1-1,-,TRBV4-2,CASSQDQGARTEAFF,TGTGCCAGCAGCCAAGATCAGGGGGCGAGGACTGAAGCTTTCTTT
-,TRBJ2-5,-,TRBV11-3,CASSLEFLQGRQETQYF,TGTGCCAGCAGCTTAGAATTTTTACAGGGTCGCCAAGAGACCCAGTACTTC
TRBD1,TRBJ2-1,once,TRBV5-4,CASSRGTGGENEQFF,TGTGCCAGCAGCCGAGGGACAGGGGGCGAGAATGAGCAGTTCTTC
TRBD2,TRBJ2-1,-,TRBV4-1,CASSQSPAGGYNEQFF,TGCGCCAGCAGCCAAAGCCCGGCGGGAGGTTACAATGAGCAGTTCTTC
TRBD1,TRBJ1-1,-,TRBV6-4,CASSDTGVTEAFF,TGTGCCAGCAGTGACACAGGGGTCACTGAAGCTTTCTTT
TRBD1,TRBJ2-7,-,TRBV5-1,CASSGGTGYDEQYF,TGCGCCAGCAGCGGCGGGACAGGGTACGACGAGCAGTACTTC
-,TRBJ2-7,-,TRBV6-8,CASSYPTPGAGDGYEQYF,TGTGCCAGCAGTTACCCTACTCCAGGGGCGGGAGACGGTTACGAGCAGTACTTC
TRBD1,TRBJ2-7,-,TRBV28,CASGPPGQGIGEQYF,TGTGCCAGCGGCCCTCCGGGACAGGGGATAGGCGAGCAGTACTTC
TRBD1,TRBJ1-2,-,TRBV4-3,CASSQETGGNYGYTF,TGCGCCAGCAGCCAAGAGACAGGGGGCAACTATGGCTACACCTTC
TRBD1,TRBJ2-7,-,TRBV10-1,CASSESGPGGRTYEQYF,TGCGCCAGCAGTGAGTCGGGGCCAGGGGGAAGGACCTACGAGCAGTACTTC
TRBD2,TRBJ2-1,-,TRBV30,CAWKPPRTSGSNEQFF,TGTGCCTGGAAGCCCCCCCGGACTAGCGGGAGCAATGAGCAGTTCTTC
-,TRBJ1-2,once,TRBV6-7,CASRRRQPFGGGYTF,TGTGCCAGCAGGAGGAGACAGCCATTCGGAGGTGGCTACACCTTC
-,TRBJ2-3,-,TRBV27,CASRLRQERADTQYF,TGTGCCAGCAGATTAAGACAGGAACGGGCAGATACGCAGTATTTT
-,TRBJ2-3,-,TRBV15,CATSRDRNTIYTDTQYF,TGTGCCACCAGCAGAGATCGAAACACTATATACACAGATACGCAGTATTTT